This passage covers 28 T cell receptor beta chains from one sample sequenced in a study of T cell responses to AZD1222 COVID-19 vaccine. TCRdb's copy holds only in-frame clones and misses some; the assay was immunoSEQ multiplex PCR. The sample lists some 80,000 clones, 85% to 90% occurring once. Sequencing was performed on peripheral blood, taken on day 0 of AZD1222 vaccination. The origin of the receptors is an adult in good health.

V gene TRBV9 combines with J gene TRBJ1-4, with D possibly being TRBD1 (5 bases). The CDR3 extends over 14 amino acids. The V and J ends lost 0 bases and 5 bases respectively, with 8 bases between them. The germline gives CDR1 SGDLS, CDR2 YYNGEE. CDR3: CASSVGGENEKLFF. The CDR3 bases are TGTGCCAGCAGCGTAGGAGGGGAGAATGAAAAACTGTTTTTT.

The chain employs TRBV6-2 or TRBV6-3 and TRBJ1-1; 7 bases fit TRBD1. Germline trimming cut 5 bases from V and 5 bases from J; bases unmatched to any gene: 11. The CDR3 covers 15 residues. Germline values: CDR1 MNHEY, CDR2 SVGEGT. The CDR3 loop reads CASSNLQGRWTEAFF. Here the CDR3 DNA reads TGTGCCAGCAGTAACCTACAGGGGCGGTGGACTGAAGCTTTCTTT.

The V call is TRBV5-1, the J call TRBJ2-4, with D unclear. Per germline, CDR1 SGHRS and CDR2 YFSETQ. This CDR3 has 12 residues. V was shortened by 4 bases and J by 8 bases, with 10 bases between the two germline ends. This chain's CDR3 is CASSQDGDIQYF. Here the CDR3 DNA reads TGCGCCAGCAGCCAGGATGGGGACATTCAGTACTTC.

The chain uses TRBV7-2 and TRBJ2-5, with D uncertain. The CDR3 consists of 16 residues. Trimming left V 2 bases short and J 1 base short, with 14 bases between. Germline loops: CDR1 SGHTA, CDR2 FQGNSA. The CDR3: CASSLLRVSVQETQYF. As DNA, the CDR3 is TGTGCCAGCAGCTTACTGAGAGTTTCGGTCCAAGAGACCCAGTACTTC.

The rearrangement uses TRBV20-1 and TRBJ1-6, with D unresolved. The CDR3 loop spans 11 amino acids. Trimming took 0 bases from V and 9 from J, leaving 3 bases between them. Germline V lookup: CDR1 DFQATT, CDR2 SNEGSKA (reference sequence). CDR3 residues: CSARDTSPLHF. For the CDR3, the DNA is TGCAGTGCTAGAGATACTTCACCCCTCCACTTT.

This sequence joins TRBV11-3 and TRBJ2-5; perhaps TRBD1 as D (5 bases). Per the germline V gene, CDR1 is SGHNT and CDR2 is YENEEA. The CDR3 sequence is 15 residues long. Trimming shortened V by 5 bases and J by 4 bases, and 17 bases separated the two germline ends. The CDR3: CASSPPWGVGETQYF. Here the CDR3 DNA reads TGTGCCAGCAGCCCCCCCTGGGGCGTCGGAGAGACCCAGTACTTC.

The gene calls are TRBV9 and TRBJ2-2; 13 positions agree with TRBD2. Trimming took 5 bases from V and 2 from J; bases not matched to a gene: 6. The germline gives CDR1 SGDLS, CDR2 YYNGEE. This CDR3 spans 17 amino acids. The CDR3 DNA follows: TGTGCCAGCAGTTTCGGACTAGCGGGGGATAACACCGGGGAGCTGTTTTTT. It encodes CASSFGLAGDNTGELFF.

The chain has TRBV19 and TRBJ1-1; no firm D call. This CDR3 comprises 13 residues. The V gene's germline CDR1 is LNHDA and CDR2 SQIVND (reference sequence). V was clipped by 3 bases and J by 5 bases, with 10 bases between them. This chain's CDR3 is CASSIAGRTEAFF. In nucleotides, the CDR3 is TGTGCCAGTAGTATTGCAGGAAGGACTGAAGCTTTCTTT.

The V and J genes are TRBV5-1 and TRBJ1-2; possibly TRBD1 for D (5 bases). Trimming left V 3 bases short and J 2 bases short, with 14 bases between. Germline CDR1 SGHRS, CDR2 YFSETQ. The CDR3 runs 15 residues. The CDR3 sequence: CASSYGRALNYGYTF. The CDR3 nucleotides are TGCGCCAGCAGCTACGGCAGGGCACTAAACTATGGCTACACCTTC.

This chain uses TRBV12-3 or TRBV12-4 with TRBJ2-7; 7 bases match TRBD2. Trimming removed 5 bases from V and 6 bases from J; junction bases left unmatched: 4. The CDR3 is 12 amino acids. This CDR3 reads CASSRLAAEQYF. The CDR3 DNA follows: TGTGCCAGCAGTAGACTAGCAGCCGAGCAGTACTTC.

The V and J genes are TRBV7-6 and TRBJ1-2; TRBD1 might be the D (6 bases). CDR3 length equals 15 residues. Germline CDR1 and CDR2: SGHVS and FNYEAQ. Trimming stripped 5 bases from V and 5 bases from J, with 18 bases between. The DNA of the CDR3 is TGTGCCAGCAGCCCCGGAATACAGGGTGCTTATGGCTACACCTTC. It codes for CASSPGIQGAYGYTF.

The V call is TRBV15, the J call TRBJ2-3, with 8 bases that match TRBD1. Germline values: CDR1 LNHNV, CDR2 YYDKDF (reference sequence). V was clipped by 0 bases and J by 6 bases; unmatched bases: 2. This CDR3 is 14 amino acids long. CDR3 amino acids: CATSRDDRGDTQYF. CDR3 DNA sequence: TGTGCCACCAGCAGAGATGACAGGGGCGATACGCAGTATTTT.

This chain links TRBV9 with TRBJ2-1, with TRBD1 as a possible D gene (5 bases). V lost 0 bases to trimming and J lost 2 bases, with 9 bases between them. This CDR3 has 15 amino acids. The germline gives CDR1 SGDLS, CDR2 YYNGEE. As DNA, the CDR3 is TGTGCCAGCAGCGTAGGGGGCAGAGCCTACAATGAGCAGTTCTTC. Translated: CASSVGGRAYNEQFF.

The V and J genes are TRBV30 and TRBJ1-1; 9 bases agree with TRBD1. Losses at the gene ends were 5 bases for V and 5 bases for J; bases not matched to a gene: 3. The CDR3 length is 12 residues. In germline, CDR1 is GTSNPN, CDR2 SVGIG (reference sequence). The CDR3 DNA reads TGTGCCTGGGACAGGGGGATTACTGAAGCTTTCTTT. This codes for CAWDRGITEAFF.

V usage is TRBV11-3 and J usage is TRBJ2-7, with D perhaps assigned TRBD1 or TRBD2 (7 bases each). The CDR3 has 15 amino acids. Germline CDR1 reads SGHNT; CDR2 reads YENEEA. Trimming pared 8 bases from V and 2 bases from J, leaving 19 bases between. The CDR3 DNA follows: TGTGCCAGCGGAAAGGGGGGGCAGGGGGCCTACGAGCAGTACTTC. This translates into CASGKGGQGAYEQYF.

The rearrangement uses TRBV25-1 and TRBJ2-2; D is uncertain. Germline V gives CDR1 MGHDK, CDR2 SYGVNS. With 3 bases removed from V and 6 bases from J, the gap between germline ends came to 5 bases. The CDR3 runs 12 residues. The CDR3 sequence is CASSEQAGELFF. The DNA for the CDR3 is TGTGCCAGCAGTGAGCAGGCCGGGGAGCTGTTTTTT. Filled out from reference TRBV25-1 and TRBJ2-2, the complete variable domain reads EADIYQTPRYLVIGTGKKITLECSQTMGHDKMYWYQQDPGMELHLIHYSYGVNSTEKGDLSSESTVSRIRTEHFPLTLESARPSHTSQYLCASSEQAGELFFGEGSRLTVL.

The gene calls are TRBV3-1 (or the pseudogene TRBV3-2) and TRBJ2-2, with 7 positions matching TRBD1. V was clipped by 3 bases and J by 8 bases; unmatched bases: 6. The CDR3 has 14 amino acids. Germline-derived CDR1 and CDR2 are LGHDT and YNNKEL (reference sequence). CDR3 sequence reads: CASSQGDSRGELFF. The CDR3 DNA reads TGTGCCAGCAGCCAGGGGGACAGCCGAGGGGAGCTGTTTTTT.

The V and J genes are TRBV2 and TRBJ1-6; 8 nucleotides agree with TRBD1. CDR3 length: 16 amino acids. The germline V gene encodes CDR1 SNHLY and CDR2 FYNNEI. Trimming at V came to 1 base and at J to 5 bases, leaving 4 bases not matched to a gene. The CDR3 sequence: CASSEGTGLNNSPLHF. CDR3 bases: TGTGCCAGCAGTGAAGGGACAGGGTTAAATAATTCACCCCTCCACTTT.

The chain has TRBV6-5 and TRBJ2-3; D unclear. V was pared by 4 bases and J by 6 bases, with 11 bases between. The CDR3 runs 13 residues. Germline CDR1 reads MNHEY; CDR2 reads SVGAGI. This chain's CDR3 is CASSWAVRDTQYF. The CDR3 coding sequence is TGTGCCAGCAGTTGGGCCGTTCGGGATACGCAGTATTTT.

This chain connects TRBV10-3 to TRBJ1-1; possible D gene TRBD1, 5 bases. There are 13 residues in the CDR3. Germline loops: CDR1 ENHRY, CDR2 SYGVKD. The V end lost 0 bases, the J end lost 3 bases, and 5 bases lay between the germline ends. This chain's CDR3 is CAISESGDTEAFF. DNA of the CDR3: TGTGCCATCAGTGAGTCGGGGGACACTGAAGCTTTCTTT.

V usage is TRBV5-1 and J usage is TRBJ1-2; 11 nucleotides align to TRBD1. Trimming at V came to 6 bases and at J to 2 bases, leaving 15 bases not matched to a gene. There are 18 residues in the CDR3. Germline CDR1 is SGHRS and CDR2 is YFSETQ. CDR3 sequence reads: CASTPTPLGTGGNYGYTF. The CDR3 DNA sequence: TGCGCCAGCACCCCGACACCTCTTGGGACAGGGGGAAACTATGGCTACACCTTC.

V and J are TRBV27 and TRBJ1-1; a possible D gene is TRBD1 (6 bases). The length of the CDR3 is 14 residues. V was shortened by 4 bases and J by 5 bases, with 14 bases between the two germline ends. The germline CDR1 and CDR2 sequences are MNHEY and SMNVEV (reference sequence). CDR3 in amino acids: CASSYRVEGTEAFF. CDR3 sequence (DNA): TGTGCCAGCAGTTACAGGGTTGAGGGGACTGAAGCTTTCTTT.

CDR3 sequence: CASSLVPGLGYGYTF. CDR3 coding DNA: TGTGCCAGCAGCTTAGTACCGGGGCTCGGCTATGGCTACACCTTC. V is TRBV7-9 and J is TRBJ1-2; perhaps TRBD1 as D (5 bases). Germline V gives CDR1 SEHNR, CDR2 FQNEAQ (reference sequence). CDR3 size: 15 residues. Trimming took off 1 base at V and 4 bases at J, with 13 bases between the two ends.

CDR3 bases: TGCGCCAGCAGTTATTCGGACAGCGTCTCTGGAAACACCATATATTTT. Translated, it gives CASSYSDSVSGNTIYF. This chain joins TRBV5-1 and TRBJ1-3; D might be TRBD1 (6 bases). Germline V gene lookup returns CDR1 SGHRS and CDR2 YFSETQ. The CDR3 has 16 residues. V was trimmed by 5 bases and J by 0 bases, leaving 15 bases between them.

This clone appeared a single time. CDR3 sequence reads: CASSYMGQPNYGYTF. CDR3 nucleotide sequence: TGTGCCAGCAGTTACATGGGACAACCTAACTATGGCTACACCTTC. The chain employs TRBV6-5 and TRBJ1-2; D is perhaps TRBD1 (6 bases). The CDR3 runs to 15 residues. Trimming removed 2 bases from V and 0 bases from J, with 10 bases in between. Germline CDR1 MNHEY, CDR2 SVGAGI.

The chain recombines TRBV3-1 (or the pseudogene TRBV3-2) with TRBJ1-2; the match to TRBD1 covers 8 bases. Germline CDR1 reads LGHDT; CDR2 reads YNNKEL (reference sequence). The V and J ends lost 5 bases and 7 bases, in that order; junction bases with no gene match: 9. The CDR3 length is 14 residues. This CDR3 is CASSYGQGTSGYTF. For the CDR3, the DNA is TGTGCCAGCAGCTATGGACAGGGTACTTCTGGCTACACCTTC.

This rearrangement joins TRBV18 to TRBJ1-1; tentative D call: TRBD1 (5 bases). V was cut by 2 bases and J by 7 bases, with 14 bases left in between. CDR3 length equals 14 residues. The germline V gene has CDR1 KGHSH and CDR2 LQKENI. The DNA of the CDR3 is TGTGCCAGCTCACCAGACGGTTCGGGGCGTGAAGCTTTCTTT. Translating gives CASSPDGSGREAFF.

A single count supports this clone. In nucleotides, the CDR3 is TGTGCCAGCAGTTCGCGACAGGGGGCAGTGAACACTGAAGCTTTCTTT. This sequence encodes CASSSRQGAVNTEAFF. V and J are TRBV27 and TRBJ1-1; 10 nucleotides agree with TRBD1. CDR1 is MNHEY, CDR2 SMNVEV, per germline (reference sequence). V was clipped by 4 bases and J by 0 bases; unmatched bases: 5. The CDR3 sequence is 16 residues long.